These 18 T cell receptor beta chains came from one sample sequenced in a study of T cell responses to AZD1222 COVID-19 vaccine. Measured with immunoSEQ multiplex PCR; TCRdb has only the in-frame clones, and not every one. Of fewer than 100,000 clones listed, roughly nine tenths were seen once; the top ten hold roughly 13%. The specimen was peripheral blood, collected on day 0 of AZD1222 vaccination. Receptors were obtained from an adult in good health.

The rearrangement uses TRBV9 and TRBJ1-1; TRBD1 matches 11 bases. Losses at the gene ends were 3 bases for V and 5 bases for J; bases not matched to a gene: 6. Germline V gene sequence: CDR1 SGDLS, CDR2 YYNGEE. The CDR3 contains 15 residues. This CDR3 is CASSDGTGGETEAFF. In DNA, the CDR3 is TGTGCCAGCAGCGATGGGACAGGGGGGGAGACTGAAGCTTTCTTT.

CDR3 residues: CASSPGRGLAKNIQYF. The DNA of the CDR3 is TGTGCCAGCAGCCCGGGACGCGGGCTAGCCAAAAACATTCAGTACTTC. The chain has TRBV3-1 (or the pseudogene TRBV3-2) and TRBJ2-4; perhaps D is TRBD1 or TRBD2 (5 bases each). V lost 4 bases and J 0 bases, leaving 13 bases between the germline ends. This CDR3 has 16 amino acids. The germline V gene encodes CDR1 LGHDT and CDR2 YNNKEL (reference sequence).

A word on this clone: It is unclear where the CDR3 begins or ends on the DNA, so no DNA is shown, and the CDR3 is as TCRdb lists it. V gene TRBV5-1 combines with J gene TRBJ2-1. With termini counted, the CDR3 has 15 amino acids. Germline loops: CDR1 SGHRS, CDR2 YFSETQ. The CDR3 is CASSLDVGLRFGQFF.

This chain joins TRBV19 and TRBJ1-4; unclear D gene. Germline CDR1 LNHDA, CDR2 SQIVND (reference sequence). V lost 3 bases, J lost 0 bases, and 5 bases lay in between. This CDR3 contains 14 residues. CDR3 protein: CASSMDATNEKLFF. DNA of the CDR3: TGTGCCAGTAGTATGGATGCAACTAATGAAAAACTGTTTTTT.

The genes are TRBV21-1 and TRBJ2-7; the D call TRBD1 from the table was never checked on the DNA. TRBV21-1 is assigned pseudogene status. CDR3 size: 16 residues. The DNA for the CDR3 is TGTGCCAGCAGCAAAGAGGGAAAGGGGTCATCCTACGAGCAGTACTTC. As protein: CASSKEGKGSSYEQYF.

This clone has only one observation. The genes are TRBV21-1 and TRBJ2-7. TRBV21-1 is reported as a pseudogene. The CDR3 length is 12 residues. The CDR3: CASSKTSYEQYF. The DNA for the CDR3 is TGTGCCAGCAGCAAAACCTCCTACGAGCAGTACTTC.

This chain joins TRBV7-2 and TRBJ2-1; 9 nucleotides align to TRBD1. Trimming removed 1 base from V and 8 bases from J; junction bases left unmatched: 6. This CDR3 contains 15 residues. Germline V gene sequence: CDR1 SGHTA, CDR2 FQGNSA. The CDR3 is CASSLDRGLVDEQFF. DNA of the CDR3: TGTGCCAGCAGCTTAGACAGGGGGCTAGTGGATGAGCAGTTCTTC.

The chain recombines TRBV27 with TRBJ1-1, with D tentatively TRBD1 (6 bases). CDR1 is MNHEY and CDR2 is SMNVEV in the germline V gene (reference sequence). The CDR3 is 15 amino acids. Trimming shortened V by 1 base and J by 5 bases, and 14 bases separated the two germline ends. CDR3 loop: CASSLLGGRVTEAFF. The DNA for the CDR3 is TGTGCCAGCAGTTTATTGGGGGGGCGGGTTACTGAAGCTTTCTTT.

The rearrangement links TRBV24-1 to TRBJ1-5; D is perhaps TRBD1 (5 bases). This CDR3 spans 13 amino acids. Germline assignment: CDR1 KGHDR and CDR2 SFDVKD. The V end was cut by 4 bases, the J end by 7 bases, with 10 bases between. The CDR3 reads CATSDRGAQPQHF. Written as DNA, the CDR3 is TGTGCCACCAGTGACCGCGGGGCACAGCCCCAGCATTTT.

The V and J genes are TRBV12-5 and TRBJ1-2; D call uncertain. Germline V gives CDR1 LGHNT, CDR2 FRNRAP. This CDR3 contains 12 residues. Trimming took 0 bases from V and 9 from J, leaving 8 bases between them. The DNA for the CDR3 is TGTGCTAGTGGTTTGGTTACCGGGAGCTACACCTTC. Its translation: CASGLVTGSYTF. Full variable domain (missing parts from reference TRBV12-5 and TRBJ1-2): DARVTQTPRHKVTEMGQEVTMRCQPILGHNTVFWYRQTMMQGLELLAYFRNRAPLDDSGMPKDRFSAEMPDATLATLKIQPSEPRDSAVYFCASGLVTGSYTFGSGTRLTVV.

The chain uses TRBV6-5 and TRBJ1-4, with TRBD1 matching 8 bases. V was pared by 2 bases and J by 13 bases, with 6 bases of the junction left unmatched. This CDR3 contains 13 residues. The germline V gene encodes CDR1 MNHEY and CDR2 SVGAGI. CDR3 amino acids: CASSYTTGGRLFF. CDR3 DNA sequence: TGTGCCAGCAGTTACACCACAGGGGGACGACTGTTTTTT.

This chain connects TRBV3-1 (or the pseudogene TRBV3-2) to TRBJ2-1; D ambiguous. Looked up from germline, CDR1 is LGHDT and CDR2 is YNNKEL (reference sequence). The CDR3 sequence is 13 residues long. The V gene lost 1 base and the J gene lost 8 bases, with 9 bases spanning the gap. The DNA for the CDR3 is TGTGCCAGCAGCCAAGGCCTGGGTTATGAGCAGTTCTTC. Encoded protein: CASSQGLGYEQFF.

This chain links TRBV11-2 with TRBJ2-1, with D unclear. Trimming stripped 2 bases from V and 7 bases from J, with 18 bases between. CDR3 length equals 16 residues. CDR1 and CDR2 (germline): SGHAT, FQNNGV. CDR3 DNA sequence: TGTGCCAGCAGCTTATCTGTTCGGCCCCGGGCAAATGAGCAGTTCTTC. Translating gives CASSLSVRPRANEQFF.

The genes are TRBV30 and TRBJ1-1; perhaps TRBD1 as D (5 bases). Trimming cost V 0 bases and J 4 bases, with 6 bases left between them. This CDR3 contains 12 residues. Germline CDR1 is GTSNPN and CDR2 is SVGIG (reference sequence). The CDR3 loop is CAWSVQGTEAFF. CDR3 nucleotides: TGTGCCTGGAGTGTCCAGGGCACTGAAGCTTTCTTT.

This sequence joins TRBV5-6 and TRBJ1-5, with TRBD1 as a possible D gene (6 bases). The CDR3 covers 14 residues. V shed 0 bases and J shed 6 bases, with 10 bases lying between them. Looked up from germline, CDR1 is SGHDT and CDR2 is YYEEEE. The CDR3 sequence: CASSLAGGGQPQHF. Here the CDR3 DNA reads TGTGCCAGCAGCTTGGCGGGGGGCGGTCAGCCCCAGCATTTT. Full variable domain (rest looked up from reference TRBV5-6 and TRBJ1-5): DAGVTQSPTHLIKTRGQQVTLRCSPKSGHDTVSWYQQALGQGPQFIFQYYEEEERQRGNFPDRFSGHQFPNYSSELNVNALLLGDSALYLCASSLAGGGQPQHFGDGTRLSIL.

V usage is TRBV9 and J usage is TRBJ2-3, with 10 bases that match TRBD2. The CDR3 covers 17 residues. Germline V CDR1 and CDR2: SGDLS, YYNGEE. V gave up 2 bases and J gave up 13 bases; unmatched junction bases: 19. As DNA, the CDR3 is TGTGCCAGCAGCGTGCAGACTAGCGGGCACCTTACCCCCCTTAAGTATTTT. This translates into CASSVQTSGHLTPLKYF.

The CDR3 DNA sequence: TGCGCCAGCAGCCAATTAGCGGGAGGGATCTACGAGCAGTACTTC. Translating gives CASSQLAGGIYEQYF. The V gene is TRBV4-1, the J gene TRBJ2-7; TRBD2 matches at 11 bases. Germline trimming cut 2 bases from V and 3 bases from J; bases unmatched to any gene: 3. The CDR3 length is 15 residues. Germline CDR1 reads MGHRA; CDR2 reads YSYEKL.

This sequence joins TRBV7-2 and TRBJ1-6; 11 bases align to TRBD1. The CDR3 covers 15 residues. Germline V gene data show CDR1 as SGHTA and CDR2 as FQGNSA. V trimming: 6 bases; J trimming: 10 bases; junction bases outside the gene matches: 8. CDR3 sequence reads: CASRARTGGGSPLHF. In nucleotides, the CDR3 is TGTGCCAGCAGGGCGAGGACAGGGGGCGGCTCACCCCTCCACTTT.